The 17 T cell receptor beta chains presented below share a single source sample, sequenced in a study of T cells in women clearing cervical HPV infection. TCRdb's table, derived via immunoSEQ multiplex PCR, lists solely in-frame clones and lacks some. This sample's clone table lists tens of thousands of clones. Sequencing was done on a sample of blood buffy coat. Receptors originate from a woman between 18 and 70 years old with a cervical HPV16 infection that either progressed to CIN3+ or cleared (not recorded which).

Comments on this clone: The CDR3 end is not reached by the read, which stops 3 residues before it; the germline J gene fills it in. The chain uses TRBV20-1 and TRBJ1-1; D possibly corresponds to TRBD1 (6 bases). Trimming left V 4 bases short and J 4 bases short, with 10 bases between. The V gene's germline CDR1 is DFQATT and CDR2 SNEGSKA (reference sequence). This CDR3 contains 12 residues. The sequenced CDR3 bases are TGCAGTGCTATGCAGGGGAGCACTGAA. Translated, it gives CSAMQGSTE. The complete CDR3 protein is CSAMQGSTEAFF.

For this clone: The sequenced fragment ends 3 residues before the CDR3 boundary, so the rest is inferred from the germline J gene. The rearrangement joins TRBV2 to TRBJ2-1, with 10 nucleotides matching TRBD2. The V gene end was trimmed by 8 bases and the J gene end by 2 bases; junction bases not matched to a gene: 3. The V gene's germline CDR1 is SNHLY and CDR2 FYNNEI. The CDR3 has 14 amino acids. The CDR3 DNA, read in part, is TGTGCCAGCTGCGGACTAGCGGCCTACAATGAG. This sequence encodes CASCGLAAYNE. In full, the CDR3 is CASCGLAAYNEQFF.

On this clone: The read comes to an end 3 residues before the CDR3 does, leaving the germline J gene to fill in the end. The V call is TRBV5-1, the J call TRBJ2-2; D is possibly TRBD1 (6 bases). The V end was cut by 1 base, the J end by 4 bases, with 14 bases between. The CDR3 length is 16 residues. The germline gives CDR1 SGHRS, CDR2 YFSETQ. The sequenced part of the CDR3 DNA is TGCGCCAGCAGCTTGCTGCAGGGGCGAGGCACCGGGGAG. Protein: CASSLLQGRGTGE. The whole CDR3 sequence reads CASSLLQGRGTGELFF.

A word on this clone: The CDR3 is cut off 3 residues early in the read; its end comes from the germline J gene. The chain is built from TRBV5-1 and TRBJ2-2; 7 positions match TRBD1. Germline CDR1 and CDR2: SGHRS and YFSETQ. The V segment lost 0 bases and the J segment 7 bases; nucleotides outside the gene matches: 9. The CDR3 is made up of 16 amino acids. The CDR3: CASSLALGGADGELFF. The DNA read from the CDR3 is TGCGCCAGCAGCTTGGCGCTAGGGGGCGCCGACGGGGAG.

Remarks on this clone: The read ends 3 residues early relative to the CDR3; the germline J gene fills the gap. The V and J genes are TRBV20-1 and TRBJ2-7; 8 bases fit TRBD1. The V gene end was trimmed by 6 bases and the J gene end by 3 bases; junction bases not matched to a gene: 7. This CDR3 comprises 13 residues. CDR1 and CDR2 (germline): DFQATT, SNEGSKA (reference sequence). The CDR3 loop is CSATTGESYEQYF. The CDR3 bases that were read are TGCAGTGCCACGACAGGGGAGAGCTACGAG.

On this clone: The sequence runs out 3 residues before the end of the CDR3; the remainder is reconstructed from the germline J gene. The genes are TRBV5-1 and TRBJ2-3; 7 bases align to TRBD1. With V trimmed by 5 bases and J by 0 bases, 6 bases remained unmatched. Germline lookup yields CDR1 SGHRS and CDR2 YFSETQ. CDR3 size: 15 residues. This chain's CDR3 is CASRMSGQSTDTQYF. CDR3 DNA, as far as it was read: TGCGCCAGCAGAATGTCGGGACAGAGCACAGATACG.

On this clone itself: The read finishes 3 residues shy of the CDR3 end, and the germline J gene is used to complete it. The chain uses TRBV18 and TRBJ2-3, with TRBD2 as a possible D gene (5 bases). CDR3 length: 14 residues. V shed 0 bases and J shed 6 bases, with 10 bases lying between them. Germline V gene data show CDR1 as KGHSH and CDR2 as LQKENI. The part of the CDR3 DNA that was read is TGTGCCAGCTCACCACCGACTATAGGTGATACG. This codes for CASSPPTIGDT. The CDR3 in full is CASSPPTIGDTQYF.

As for this clone: The missing CDR3 end, 3 residues past where the read stops, is filled in from the germline J gene. The chain combines TRBV7-9 with TRBJ2-1, with TRBD1 matching over 8 bases. CDR1 SEHNR and CDR2 FQNEAQ come from the germline V gene (reference sequence). J gave up 6 bases and V 5 bases, and 9 bases lay outside the gene matches. The CDR3 extends over 15 amino acids. Incomplete CDR3 DNA: TGTGCCAGCAGCCAACCAGGGGGCGATGGCAATGAG. Amino acid sequence: CASSQPGGDGNE. The whole CDR3 protein reads CASSQPGGDGNEQFF. The full variable domain, in which reference TRBV7-9 and TRBJ2-1 provide the parts outside the CDR3, is DTGVSQNPRHKITKRGQNVTFRCDPISEHNRLYWYRQTLGQGPEFLTYFQNEAQLEKSRLLSDRFSAERPKGSFSTLEIQRTEQGDSAMYLCASSQPGGDGNEQFFGPGTRLTVL.

Notes on this clone: The read falls 3 residues short of the CDR3 end, and the missing part is taken from the germline J gene. V is TRBV2 and J is TRBJ1-1, with D uncertain. V was shortened by 4 bases and J by 4 bases, with 13 bases between the two germline ends. Germline loops: CDR1 SNHLY, CDR2 FYNNEI. This CDR3 has 14 amino acids. CDR3 amino acids: CASSGTRAGTEAFF. The covered CDR3 bases are TGTGCCAGCAGTGGAACAAGGGCGGGCACTGAA.

Notes on this clone: The read terminates 3 residues ahead of where the CDR3 ends, so the germline J gene completes it. This rearrangement joins TRBV29-1 to TRBJ2-5; 7 bases are a match to TRBD2. Trimming cost V 3 bases and J 0 bases; bases outside gene matches: 10. The CDR3 covers 16 residues. Germline CDR1 SQVTM, CDR2 ANQGSEA. The CDR3 spells CSVDAPGGSYQETQYF. The CDR3 bases that were read are TGCAGCGTTGACGCTCCGGGGGGATCGTACCAAGAGACC.

Comments on this clone: The missing CDR3 end, 3 residues past where the read stops, is filled in from the germline J gene. V usage is TRBV5-6 and J usage is TRBJ1-2, with 8 bases identical to TRBD1. The length of the CDR3 is 12 residues. In germline, CDR1 is SGHDT, CDR2 YYEEEE. The CDR3 DNA, read in part, is TGTGCCAGCAGCTTACAGGGGGGCGGC. Translated: CASSLQGGG. The whole CDR3 sequence is CASSLQGGGYTF.

A word on this clone: Coverage ceases 3 residues before the CDR3 finishes, and the germline J gene fills in the end. The rearrangement joins TRBV12-3 or TRBV12-4 to TRBJ2-1; 10 nucleotides line up with TRBD2. The CDR3 has 15 residues. V gave up 8 bases and J gave up 1 base; unmatched junction bases: 5. The CDR3: CASRIAGGSYNEQFF. Partial CDR3 DNA: TGTGCCAGCCGAATAGCGGGGGGATCCTACAATGAG.

In the case of this clone: The CDR3 goes on 3 residues after the read ends, and that part is filled in from the germline J gene. The V and J genes are TRBV10-1 and TRBJ2-2, with D uncertain. Germline CDR1 is WNHNN and CDR2 is SYGVQD (reference sequence). The CDR3 length is 12 residues. The ends were cut back, 9 bases at V and 0 bases at J, with 5 bases in the middle. The CDR3 here is CARFANTGELFF. The sequenced part of the CDR3 DNA is TGCGCCAGGTTCGCGAACACCGGGGAG.

About this clone itself: The CDR3 is cut off 3 residues early in the read; its end comes from the germline J gene. The V gene is TRBV10-2, the J gene TRBJ1-5; 7 bases are a match to TRBD1. V lost 6 bases to trimming and J lost 5 bases; unmatched junction nucleotides: 7. This CDR3 is built from 14 residues. Germline-derived CDR1 and CDR2 are WSHSY and SAAADI. Partial CDR3 DNA: TGCGCCAGCAGCACGACAGGGACCGATCAGCCC. It codes for CASSTTGTDQP. The full CDR3 reads CASSTTGTDQPQHF.

Note on this clone: With the read ending 3 residues before the CDR3 end, the germline J gene is used to fill in that end. The chain carries TRBV11-2 and TRBJ2-3, with TRBD2 matching 8 bases. This CDR3 spans 15 amino acids. Germline lookup yields CDR1 SGHAT and CDR2 FQNNGV. V lost 4 bases, J lost 3 bases, and 6 bases stayed unmatched. The CDR3 loop is CASSSSGPTTDTQYF. The sequenced CDR3 bases are TGTGCCAGCAGCTCTAGCGGGCCCACGACAGATACG.

As regards this clone: Read coverage stops 3 residues before the CDR3 terminus; the germline J gene supplies the remainder. The chain is built from TRBV20-1 and TRBJ1-1; 8 nucleotides agree with TRBD1. Germline V gene sequence: CDR1 DFQATT, CDR2 SNEGSKA (reference sequence). The CDR3 has 14 residues. Trimming took 0 bases from V and 3 from J; bases not matched to a gene: 3. CDR3 DNA (partial): TGCAGTGCTAGAGAAGGACAGGGCCACACTGAA. Translated: CSAREGQGHTE. The whole CDR3 sequence is CSAREGQGHTEAFF.

With regard to this clone: The CDR3 end is not reached by the read, which stops 3 residues before it; the germline J gene fills it in. V and J are TRBV18 and TRBJ2-7; D is unresolved. Trimming pared 2 bases from V and 0 bases from J, leaving 14 bases between. CDR3 length: 16 residues. Germline lookup yields CDR1 KGHSH and CDR2 LQKENI. CDR3 bases read: TGTGCCAGCTCACCATCCAGGTCCCGGTCCTCCTACGAG. Residues: CASSPSRSRSSYE. The complete CDR3 sequence is CASSPSRSRSSYEQYF.